This is a list of T cell receptor beta chains from one sample in a study of CD8+CD57+ T cells in acquired aplastic anemia. Each CDR3 protein is one row after TCRdb ran MiXCR on the reads. This repertoire shows 200,000 to 300,000 distinct CDR3 sequences, roughly 80% found once; its top ten account for approximately 40%. The sample taken for sequencing was sorted CD4+, CD8+, or CD8+CD57+ T cells (not recorded which) from PBMCs. Receptors originate from a human donor with aplastic anemia. CDR3s include the opening cysteine and the closing phenylalanine or tryptophan. D genes are given only for firm matches. Some rows have no size entry. The others give once, few or many, or a class for an expanded clone.

clone_size: NA
j_call: TRBJ2-1
d_call: TRBD2
v_call: TRBV7-8
cdr3_nt: TGTGCCAGCAGCTTAGAAAGAAGCGGGGGGACGGATGAGCAGTTCTTC
cdr3_aa: CASSLERSGGTDEQFF

clone_size: NA
j_call: TRBJ2-5
d_call: NA
v_call: TRBV7-3
cdr3_nt: TGTGCCAGCTCACCAAGGGCCAACGCCGAGAACCACTACTTC
cdr3_aa: CASSPRANAENHYF

clone_size: NA
j_call: TRBJ1-6
d_call: NA
v_call: TRBV9
cdr3_nt: TGTGCCAGCGGAGTGGCGGGGAACATCCATTACTCCGCCCTCCACTTT
cdr3_aa: CASGVAGNIHYSALHF

clone_size: NA
j_call: TRBJ2-1
d_call: NA
v_call: TRBV5-6
cdr3_nt: TGTGCCAGCAGCGTAGAGGAGGACTCCTACAATGAGCAGTTCTTC
cdr3_aa: CASSVEEDSYNEQFF

clone_size: NA
j_call: TRBJ2-5
d_call: NA
v_call: TRBV7-3
cdr3_nt: TGTGCCACCAGCTGTGGCTCCAGCGAAGAGACCCAGTACTTC
cdr3_aa: CATSCGSSEETQYF

clone_size: NA
j_call: TRBJ1-6
d_call: NA
v_call: TRBV5-6
cdr3_nt: TGTGCCAGCAGCTTGGATGAATCCTATAATTCACCCCTCCACTTT
cdr3_aa: CASSLDESYNSPLHF

clone_size: NA
j_call: TRBJ1-2
d_call: NA
v_call: TRBV19
cdr3_nt: TGTGCCAGTAGTATTGCTGGAAACTATGGCTACACCTTC
cdr3_aa: CASSIAGNYGYTF

clone_size: NA
j_call: TRBJ2-3
d_call: NA
v_call: TRBV7-8
cdr3_nt: TGTGCCAGCAGCTTAGGGAGAGGTCCCGTTACGCAGTATTATTTT
cdr3_aa: CASSLGRGPVTQYYF

clone_size: few
j_call: TRBJ2-3
d_call: NA
v_call: TRBV15
cdr3_nt: TGTGCCACCAGCAGCGGGGCCTTCCGCACAGATACGCAGTATTTT
cdr3_aa: CATSSGAFRTDTQYF

clone_size: NA
j_call: TRBJ1-5
d_call: TRBD1
v_call: TRBV7-9
cdr3_nt: TGTGCCAGCAGCTTTGGGGACAGGAGGGTTCAGCCCCAGCATTTT
cdr3_aa: CASSFGDRRVQPQHF

clone_size: few
j_call: TRBJ2-4
d_call: NA
v_call: TRBV7-2
cdr3_nt: TGTGCCAGCAGCTTAGCGGAGGGTCAGTACTTC
cdr3_aa: CASSLAEGQYF

clone_size: NA
j_call: TRBJ1-2
d_call: TRBD1
v_call: TRBV9
cdr3_nt: TGTGCCAGCAGCGCAGGGGGACAGAGCACAGACACGCCCTTC
cdr3_aa: CASSAGGQSTDTPF

clone_size: NA
j_call: TRBJ1-2
d_call: NA
v_call: TRBV5-5
cdr3_nt: TGCGCCAGCAGCGTGTTAAGGGACAAAGCTAACTATGGCTACACCTTC
cdr3_aa: CASSVLRDKANYGYTF

clone_size: many
j_call: TRBJ2-1
d_call: TRBD2
v_call: TRBV4-3
cdr3_nt: TGCGCCAGCAGCCTGACTAGCGGGAGCGATGAGCAGTTCTTC
cdr3_aa: CASSLTSGSDEQFF

clone_size: once
j_call: TRBJ1-6
d_call: NA
v_call: TRBV5-5
cdr3_nt: TGTGCCAGCAGCCCCGGCAGACCTTATCCGCAGCTCTTC
cdr3_aa: CASSPGRPYPQLF

clone_size: NA
j_call: TRBJ2-5
d_call: NA
v_call: TRBV29-1
cdr3_nt: TGCAGCGTTATCAGGCCAGGGGCGCGAGAGACCCAGTACTTC
cdr3_aa: CSVIRPGARETQYF

clone_size: NA
j_call: TRBJ2-3
d_call: NA
v_call: TRBV19
cdr3_nt: TGTGCCAGTAGAAAAGGGTCGCGCACAGATACGCAGTATTTT
cdr3_aa: CASRKGSRTDTQYF

clone_size: NA
j_call: TRBJ2-3
d_call: NA
v_call: TRBV7-9
cdr3_nt: TGTGCCAGCGGGGAAGGGCGCACAGGTACGAAGTATTTT
cdr3_aa: CASGEGRTGTKYF

clone_size: once
j_call: TRBJ1-2
d_call: NA
v_call: TRBV5-1
cdr3_nt: TGTGCCAGCAGCGGGAGAGATAGCCACGACTATGGCTACACCTTC
cdr3_aa: CASSGRDSHDYGYTF

clone_size: NA
j_call: TRBJ2-3
d_call: TRBD2
v_call: TRBV9
cdr3_nt: TGTGCCAGCAGCGTAGACGCGGGAGTCGGTACGGAGAATTTT
cdr3_aa: CASSVDAGVGTENF

clone_size: NA
j_call: TRBJ2-5
d_call: NA
v_call: TRBV9
cdr3_nt: NA
cdr3_aa: CASSWGDEQFFGHF

clone_size: NA
j_call: TRBJ1-2
d_call: NA
v_call: TRBV7-6
cdr3_nt: TGTGCCAGCAGCTTCAGAAGGCAAGCCACCCAGTACTTCACCTTC
cdr3_aa: CASSFRRQATQYFTF

clone_size: few
j_call: TRBJ2-3
d_call: TRBD2
v_call: TRBV7-8
cdr3_nt: TGTGCCAGCAGCTTAGCGGGAGGGATGGATACGCAGTATTTT
cdr3_aa: CASSLAGGMDTQYF

clone_size: NA
j_call: TRBJ2-5
d_call: NA
v_call: TRBV7-2
cdr3_nt: TGTGCCAGCAGCTTGAAGGGAGAGACCCAGTACTTC
cdr3_aa: CASSLKGETQYF

clone_size: NA
j_call: TRBJ2-3
d_call: TRBD2
v_call: TRBV19
cdr3_nt: TGTGCCAGTAGTATAGCTAGCGGAGCCGATAAGCAGTATTTC
cdr3_aa: CASSIASGADKQYF

clone_size: NA
j_call: TRBJ2-1
d_call: TRBD2
v_call: TRBV24-1
cdr3_nt: TGTGCCACCATGGCGGGGGAAGCCGGGGGTCTGTTCTTT
cdr3_aa: CATMAGEAGGLFF